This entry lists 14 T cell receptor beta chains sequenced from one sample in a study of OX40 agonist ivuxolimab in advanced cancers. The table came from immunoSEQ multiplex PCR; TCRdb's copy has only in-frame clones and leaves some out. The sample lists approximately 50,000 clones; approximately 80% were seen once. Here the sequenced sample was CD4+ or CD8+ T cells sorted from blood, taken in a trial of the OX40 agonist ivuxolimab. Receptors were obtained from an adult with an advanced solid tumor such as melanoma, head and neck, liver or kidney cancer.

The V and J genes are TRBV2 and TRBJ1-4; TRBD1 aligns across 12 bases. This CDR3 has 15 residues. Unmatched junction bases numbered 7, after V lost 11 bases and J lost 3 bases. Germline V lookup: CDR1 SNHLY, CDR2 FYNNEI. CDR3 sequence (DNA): TGTGCCTCAGCGGGACAGGGGGCGTCTAATGAAAAACTGTTTTTT. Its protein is CASAGQGASNEKLFF.

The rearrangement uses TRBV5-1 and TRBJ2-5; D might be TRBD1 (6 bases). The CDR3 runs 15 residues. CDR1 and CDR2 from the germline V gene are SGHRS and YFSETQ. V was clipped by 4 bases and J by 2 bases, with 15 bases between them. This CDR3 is CASSAGTTTQETQYF. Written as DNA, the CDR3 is TGCGCCAGCAGCGCCGGGACAACCACTCAAGAGACCCAGTACTTC.

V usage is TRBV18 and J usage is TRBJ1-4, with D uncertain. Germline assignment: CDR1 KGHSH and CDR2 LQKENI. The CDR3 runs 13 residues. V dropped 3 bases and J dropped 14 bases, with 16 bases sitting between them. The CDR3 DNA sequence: TGTGCCAGCTCACCGAATCAGGCCGCGGGGCTGTTTTTT. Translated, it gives CASSPNQAAGLFF.

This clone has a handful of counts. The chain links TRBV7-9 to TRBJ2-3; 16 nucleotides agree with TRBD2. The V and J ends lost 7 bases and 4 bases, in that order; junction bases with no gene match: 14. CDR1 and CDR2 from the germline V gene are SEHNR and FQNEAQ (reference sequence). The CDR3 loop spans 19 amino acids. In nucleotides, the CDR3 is TGTGCCAGCACCTTCCCGGGACTAGCGGGGGGGATGGACGCAGATACGCAGTATTTT. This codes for CASTFPGLAGGMDADTQYF.

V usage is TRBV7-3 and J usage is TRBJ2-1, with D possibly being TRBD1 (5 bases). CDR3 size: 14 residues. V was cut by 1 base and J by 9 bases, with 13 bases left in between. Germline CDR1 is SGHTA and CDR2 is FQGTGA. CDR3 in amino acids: CASSLNAGLTEQFF. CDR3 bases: TGTGCCAGCAGCTTAAACGCAGGGTTAACTGAGCAGTTCTTC.

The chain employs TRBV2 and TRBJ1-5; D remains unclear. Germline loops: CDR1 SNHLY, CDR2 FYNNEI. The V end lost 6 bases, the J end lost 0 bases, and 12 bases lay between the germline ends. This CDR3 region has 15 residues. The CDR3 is CASRKTDLSNQPQHF. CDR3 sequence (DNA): TGTGCCAGCAGAAAGACGGACCTTAGCAATCAGCCCCAGCATTTT.

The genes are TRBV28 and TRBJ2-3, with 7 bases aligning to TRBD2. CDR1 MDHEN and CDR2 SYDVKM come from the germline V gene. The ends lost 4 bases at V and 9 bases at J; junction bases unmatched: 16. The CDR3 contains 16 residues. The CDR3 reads CASSSLSALIGGTQYF. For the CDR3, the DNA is TGTGCCAGCAGTTCATTATCCGCTCTGATCGGGGGGACGCAGTATTTT.

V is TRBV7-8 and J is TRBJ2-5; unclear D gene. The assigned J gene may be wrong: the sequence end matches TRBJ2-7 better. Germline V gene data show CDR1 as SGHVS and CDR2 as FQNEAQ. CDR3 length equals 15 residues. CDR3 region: CASSLAGQALYEQYF. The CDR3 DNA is TGTGCCAGCAGCTTAGCGGGCCAGGCGCTCTACGAGCAGTACTTC.

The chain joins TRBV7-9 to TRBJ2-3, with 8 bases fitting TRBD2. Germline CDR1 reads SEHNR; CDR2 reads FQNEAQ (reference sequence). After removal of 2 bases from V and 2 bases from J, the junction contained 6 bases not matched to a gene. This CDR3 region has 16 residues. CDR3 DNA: TGTGCCAGCAGCTTATCCAGACTAGCGTCCACAGATACGCAGTATTTT. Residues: CASSLSRLASTDTQYF.

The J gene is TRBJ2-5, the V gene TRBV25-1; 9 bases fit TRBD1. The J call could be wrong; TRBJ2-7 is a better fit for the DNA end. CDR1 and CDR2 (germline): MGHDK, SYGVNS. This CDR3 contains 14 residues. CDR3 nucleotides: TGTGCCAGCAGTGACGGGACAGGGATAGTCGAGCAGTACTTC. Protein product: CASSDGTGIVEQYF.

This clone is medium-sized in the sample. The CDR3 sequence is CASSEDRGNYGYTF. DNA for the CDR3: TGTGCCAGCAGTGAAGACAGGGGAAACTATGGCTACACCTTC. This chain joins TRBV2 and TRBJ1-2, with 7 bases aligning to TRBD1. From germline, CDR1 is SNHLY and CDR2 FYNNEI. V lost 1 base, J lost 2 bases, and 1 base stayed unmatched. This CDR3 is built from 14 residues.

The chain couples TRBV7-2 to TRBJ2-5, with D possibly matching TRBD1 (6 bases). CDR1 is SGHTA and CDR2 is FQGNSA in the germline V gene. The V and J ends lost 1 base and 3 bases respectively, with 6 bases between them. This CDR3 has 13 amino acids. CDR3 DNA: TGTGCCAGCAGCTTAGACAGGGAAGAGACCCAGTACTTC. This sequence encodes CASSLDREETQYF. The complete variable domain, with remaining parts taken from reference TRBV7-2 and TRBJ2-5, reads GAGVSQSPSNKVTEKGKDVELRCDPISGHTALYWYRQSLGQGLEFLIYFQGNSAPDKSGLPSDRFSAERTGGSVSTLTIQRTQQEDSAVYLCASSLDREETQYFGPGTRLLVL.

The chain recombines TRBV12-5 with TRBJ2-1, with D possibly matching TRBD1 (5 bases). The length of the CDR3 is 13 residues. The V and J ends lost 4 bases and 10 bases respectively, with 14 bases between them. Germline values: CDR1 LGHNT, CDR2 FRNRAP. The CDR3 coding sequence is TGTGCTAGTGGTTGGGAAACAGGAGACGAGCAGTTCTTC. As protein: CASGWETGDEQFF.

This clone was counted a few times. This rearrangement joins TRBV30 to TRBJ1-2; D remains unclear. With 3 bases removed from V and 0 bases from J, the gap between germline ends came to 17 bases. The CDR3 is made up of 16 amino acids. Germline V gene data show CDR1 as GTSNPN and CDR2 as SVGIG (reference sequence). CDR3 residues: CAWSPGRIVANYGYTF. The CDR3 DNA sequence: TGTGCCTGGAGCCCCGGGCGGATCGTAGCTAACTATGGCTACACCTTC. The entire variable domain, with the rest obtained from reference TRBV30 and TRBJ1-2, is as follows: SQTIHQWPATLVQPVGSPLSLECTVEGTSNPNLYWYRQAAGRGLQLLFYSVGIGQISSEVPQNLSASRPQDRQFILSSKKLLLSDSGFYLCAWSPGRIVANYGYTFGSGTRLTVV.